This T cell receptor beta chain was captured by sequencing in a study of blood T cell repertoires in COVID-19. TCRdb's table, derived via immunoSEQ multiplex PCR, lists solely in-frame clones and lacks some. The table records 120,000 or so clones, roughly four fifths of them present only once. Germline V gene data show CDR1 as SGHRS and CDR2 as YFSETQ. The CDR3 is 14 residues long. Trimming took off 0 bases at V and 0 bases at J, with 6 bases between the two ends. Sequenced input: peripheral blood. The sequence derives from a man aged 30 to 45 with COVID-19, enrolled during active disease. This chain joins TRBV5-1 and TRBJ2-5; D is undetermined. The CDR3 loop reads CASSLGYNQETQYF. CDR3 nucleotide sequence: TGCGCCAGCAGCTTGGGATACAACCAAGAGACCCAGTACTTC. Full variable domain (outside the CDR3, taken from reference TRBV5-1 and TRBJ2-5): KAGVTQTPRYLIKTRGQQVTLSCSPISGHRSVSWYQQTPGQGLQFLFEYFSETQRNKGNFPGRFSGRQFSNSRSEMNVSTLELGDSALYLCASSLGYNQETQYFGPGTRLLVL.